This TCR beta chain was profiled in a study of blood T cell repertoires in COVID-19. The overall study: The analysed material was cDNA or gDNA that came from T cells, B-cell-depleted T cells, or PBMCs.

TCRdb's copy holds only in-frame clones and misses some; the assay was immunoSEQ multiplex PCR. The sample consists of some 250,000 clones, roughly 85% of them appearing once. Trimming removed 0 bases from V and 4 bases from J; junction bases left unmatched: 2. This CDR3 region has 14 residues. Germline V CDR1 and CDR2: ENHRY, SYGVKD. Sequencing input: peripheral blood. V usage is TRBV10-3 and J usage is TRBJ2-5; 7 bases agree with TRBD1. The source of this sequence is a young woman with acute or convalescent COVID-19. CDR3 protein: CAISESGQRETQYF. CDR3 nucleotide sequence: TGTGCCATCAGTGAGTCGGGACAGAGAGAGACCCAGTACTTC.